This TCR beta chain was found in a study of blood T cell repertoires in COVID-19. From germline, CDR1 is SGHRS and CDR2 YFSETQ. CDR3 length equals 15 residues. V was clipped by 3 bases and J by 2 bases, with 12 bases between them. A single count supports this clone. The table came from immunoSEQ multiplex PCR; TCRdb's copy has only in-frame clones and leaves some out. The repertoire holds about 230,000 clones, with approximately 88% as singletons. This sequence originates from a woman aged 25 to 39 who had been exposed to COVID-19. The source material was PBMCs or T cells enriched from blood (not recorded which). The V gene is TRBV5-1, the J gene TRBJ2-1, with a weak D call TRBD2 (6 bases). The CDR3 nucleotides read TGCGCCAGCAGCTCTTTAGCGGTTGCCTACAATGAGCAGTTCTTC. Translated, it gives CASSSLAVAYNEQFF.